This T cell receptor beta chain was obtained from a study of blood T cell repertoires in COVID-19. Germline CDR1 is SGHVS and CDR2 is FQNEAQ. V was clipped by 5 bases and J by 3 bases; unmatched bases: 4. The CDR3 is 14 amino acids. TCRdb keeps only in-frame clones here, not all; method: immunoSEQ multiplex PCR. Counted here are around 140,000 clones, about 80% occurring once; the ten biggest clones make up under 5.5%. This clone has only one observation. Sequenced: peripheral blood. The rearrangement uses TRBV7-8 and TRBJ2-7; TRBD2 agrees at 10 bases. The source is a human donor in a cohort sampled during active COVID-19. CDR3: CASSTSGAGYEQYF. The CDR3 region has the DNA TGTGCCAGCAGCACTAGCGGGGCGGGCTACGAGCAGTACTTC.